Below, 17 T cell receptor beta chains from the same sample are listed, as sequenced in a study of CD8 T cells in Susac syndrome. cDNA came from around 0.5 to 1 ug RNA primed by random hexamers. Using its own MiXCR run on the immunoSEQ multiplex PCR reads, TCRdb lists one record per CDR3 protein. Of roughly 200,000 distinct CDR3 sequences detected, 85% to 95% appear once; the ten largest clones hold about 0.15%. The material sequenced was CD8+ T cells from PBMCs. The origin of the receptors is a human donor with multiple sclerosis.

As regards this clonotype: The germline gene is not matched at one end of the junction; a read error may be the cause. The genes are TRBV27 and TRBJ2-4, with a tentative D call TRBD1 (6 bases). Germline CDR1 is MNHEY and CDR2 is SMNVEV (reference sequence). The CDR3 has 13 amino acids. The CDR3 loop reads CASSLGRQDPLLF. CDR3 coding DNA: TGTGCCAGCAGTTTGGGGCGACAGGATCCCCTTCTGTTC.

The J gene is TRBJ1-1, the V gene TRBV20-1; D not certain. Between the trimmed V and J ends, which lost 3 bases and 1 base, there was a span of 9 bases. CDR1 DFQATT and CDR2 SNEGSKA come from the germline V gene (reference sequence). CDR3 length: 13 residues. The CDR3 DNA follows: TGCAGTGCTAGTCCTATTTGGAACACTGAAGCTTTCTTT. Translation: CSASPIWNTEAFF.

V gene TRBV29-1 combines with J gene TRBJ1-1; D call uncertain. V lost 7 bases to trimming and J lost 10 bases, with 7 bases between them. The CDR3 is made up of 8 amino acids. CDR1 and CDR2 (germline): SQVTM, ANQGSEA. This chain's CDR3 is CSDGPAFF. CDR3 in DNA: TGCAGCGATGGACCAGCTTTCTTT.

The chain has TRBV20-1 and TRBJ2-1, with 10 bases lining up with TRBD2. The trim removed 6 bases at V and 14 bases at J, leaving 13 bases unmatched. The CDR3 contains 13 residues. The germline gives CDR1 DFQATT, CDR2 SNEGSKA (reference sequence). CDR3 protein: CSATPGLAIVKFF. The CDR3 nucleotides are TGCAGTGCAACTCCGGGACTAGCGATCGTGAAGTTCTTC.

This clonotype was detected only once. The rearrangement links TRBV29-1 to TRBJ2-1; TRBD2 agrees at 15 bases. The CDR3 runs 17 residues. CDR1 is SQVTM and CDR2 is ANQGSEA in the germline V gene. V lost 8 bases and J lost 1; bases outside the gene matches: 9. DNA of the CDR3: TGCAGCTCAAATGGACTAGCGGGAGGGGGATCCTACAATGAGCAGTTCTTC. This codes for CSSNGLAGGGSYNEQFF.

In this sample, this clonotype turned up once. V is TRBV9 and J is TRBJ1-5, with a weak D call TRBD1 (5 bases). V was trimmed by 4 bases and J by 3 bases, leaving 14 bases between them. CDR3 size: 15 residues. Germline values: CDR1 SGDLS, CDR2 YYNGEE. The CDR3 reads CASSLSGISNQPQHF. The CDR3 coding sequence is TGTGCCAGCAGCTTGTCAGGGATTTCCAATCAGCCCCAGCATTTT.

A single count supports this clonotype. The J gene is TRBJ1-4, the V gene TRBV2; D uncertain. Between the trimmed V and J ends, which lost 4 bases and 15 bases, there was a span of 18 bases. Germline V gene data show CDR1 as SNHLY and CDR2 as FYNNEI. This CDR3 is built from 13 residues. CDR3 bases: TGTGCCAGCAGTGGAACCGTGCTGAAAACGATGTTTTTT. It yields the protein CASSGTVLKTMFF.

This clonotype showed up just once. The rearrangement links TRBV27 to TRBJ2-3; either TRBD1 or TRBD2 may fit D (5 bases each). In germline, CDR1 is MNHEY, CDR2 SMNVEV (reference sequence). The CDR3 totals 15 residues. Trimming took off 7 bases at V and 6 bases at J, with 20 bases between the two ends. For the CDR3, the DNA is TGTGCCAGCACCCCGTGGGGGAAAGGCCCCGATACGCAGTATTTT. Translating it yields CASTPWGKGPDTQYF.

V is TRBV6-2 or TRBV6-3 and J is TRBJ2-3; 14 positions match TRBD2. The CDR3 spans 17 residues. In germline, CDR1 is MNHEY, CDR2 SVGEGT. Germline trimming cut 7 bases from V and 6 bases from J; bases unmatched to any gene: 12. CDR3 amino acids: CASTQDWTSGGNDTQYF. DNA of the CDR3: TGTGCCAGCACACAAGATTGGACTAGCGGGGGGAATGATACGCAGTATTTT.

The chain has TRBV4-1 and TRBJ2-7, with 8 bases that match TRBD1. Germline CDR1 and CDR2: MGHRA and YSYEKL. This CDR3 is 15 amino acids long. With 5 bases clipped from V and 2 bases from J, the junction kept 8 bases outside the gene matches. CDR3 nucleotides: TGCGCCAGCAGCACTCGACAGGGGTCCACCTACGAGCAGTACTTC. It encodes CASSTRQGSTYEQYF.

The chain uses TRBV12-3 or TRBV12-4 and TRBJ1-5; the D gene is possibly TRBD1 (6 bases). Trimming took 6 bases from V and 4 from J, leaving 10 bases between them. The CDR3 spans 13 residues. The CDR3 loop is CASRRQGNQPQHF. The CDR3 DNA sequence: TGTGCCAGCAGACGCCAGGGGAATCAGCCCCAGCATTTT.

The V gene is TRBV12-3 or TRBV12-4, the J gene TRBJ1-1; D might be TRBD1 (5 bases). Trimming took off 5 bases at V and 3 bases at J, with 7 bases between the two ends. CDR3 length equals 12 residues. CDR3 coding DNA: TGTGCCAGCAGTGGGGGGTACACTGAAGCTTTCTTT. Protein: CASSGGYTEAFF.

The chain links TRBV29-1 to TRBJ2-2, with 8 bases identical to TRBD1. CDR3 length: 13 amino acids. Germline assignment: CDR1 SQVTM and CDR2 ANQGSEA. V lost 2 bases to trimming and J lost 7 bases; unmatched junction nucleotides: 3. Here the CDR3 reads CSVEQGAIGELFF. Here the CDR3 DNA reads TGCAGCGTTGAACAGGGGGCGATCGGGGAGCTGTTTTTT.

This clonotype has only a few counts. The J gene is TRBJ2-7, the V gene TRBV3-1; maybe TRBD1 (6 bases). The V gene lost 4 bases and the J gene lost 7 bases, with 14 bases spanning the gap. Germline values: CDR1 LGHDT, CDR2 YNNKEL (reference sequence). The CDR3 extends over 13 amino acids. This CDR3 is CASSPTGTGEQYF. The CDR3, as DNA: TGTGCCAGCAGCCCCACAGGGACGGGGGAGCAGTACTTC.

CDR3: CASSQEGIAASYNEQFF. The CDR3, as DNA: TGTGCCAGCAGCCAAGAAGGGATAGCGGCGTCCTACAATGAGCAGTTCTTC. V and J are TRBV14 and TRBJ2-1, with D perhaps TRBD2 (6 bases). The germline V and J ends were trimmed by 0 bases and 1 base, with 13 bases remaining between them. There are 17 residues in the CDR3. Germline CDR1 reads SGHDN; CDR2 reads FVKESK. Supplemented by reference TRBV14 and TRBJ2-1, the full variable domain reads EAGVTQFPSHSVIEKGQTVTLRCDPISGHDNLYWYRRVMGKEIKFLLHFVKESKQDESGMPNNRFLAERTGGTYSTLKVQPAELEDSGVYFCASSQEGIAASYNEQFFGPGTRLTVL.

CDR3: CASSELTVSNQPQHF. The DNA of the CDR3 is TGTGCCAGCAGTGAACTAACAGTTTCCAATCAGCCCCAGCATTTT. The chain joins TRBV2 to TRBJ1-5; D is ambiguous. CDR1 SNHLY and CDR2 FYNNEI come from the germline V gene. The V end lost 2 bases, the J end lost 3 bases, and 11 bases lay between the germline ends. The CDR3 is 15 amino acids.

This chain joins TRBV20-1 and TRBJ2-5; TRBD2 aligns across 8 bases. V was clipped by 4 bases and J by 5 bases; unmatched bases: 15. The CDR3 sequence is 16 residues long. The V gene's germline CDR1 is DFQATT and CDR2 SNEGSKA (reference sequence). The CDR3 reads CSANTLPGLVAETQYF. The CDR3 bases are TGCAGTGCTAATACTCTTCCGGGACTAGTGGCGGAGACCCAGTACTTC.